Listed below are T cell receptor beta chains from one sample, sequenced in a study of T cells in Graves' hyperthyroidism and ophthalmopathy. TCRdb ran MiXCR on the multiplex PCR reads and lists one entry per CDR3 protein. This sample has around 720,000 distinct CDR3 sequences; about a third occur once, and the top ten carry more than 25%. The sequenced material came from blood. These receptor sequences come from a middle-aged woman with Graves' hyperthyroidism. Both conserved end residues are part of each CDR3. Fields, in order: D gene, J gene, clone size, V gene, CDR3 protein, CDR3 DNA. A D gene is named only where the DNA matches it firmly. Size tells how often a clone was seen (once, few, many) or the class of an expanded clone, and some rows leave it out.

D gene: .; J gene: TRBJ1-5; clone size: .; V gene: TRBV15; CDR3 protein: CATSSLGQPNQPQHF; CDR3 DNA: TGTGCCACCAGCAGCTTAGGACAGCCCAATCAGCCCCAGCATTTT
D gene: .; J gene: TRBJ1-4; clone size: .; V gene: TRBV9; CDR3 protein: CASSPQGTSNEKLFF; CDR3 DNA: TGTGCCAGCAGCCCCCAGGGGACCTCTAATGAAAAACTGTTTTTT
D gene: TRBD1; J gene: TRBJ1-6; clone size: few; V gene: TRBV7-2; CDR3 protein: CASSFTGGPSPLHF; CDR3 DNA: TGTGCCAGCAGTTTTACAGGGGGCCCTTCACCCCTCCACTTT
D gene: TRBD1; J gene: TRBJ2-7; clone size: many; V gene: TRBV29-1; CDR3 protein: CSVEGTGNTYEQYF; CDR3 DNA: TGCAGCGTTGAAGGGACAGGGAATACCTACGAGCAGTACTTC
D gene: .; J gene: TRBJ1-2; clone size: .; V gene: TRBV19; CDR3 protein: CASSMTISNYGYTF; CDR3 DNA: TGTGCCAGTAGTATGACGATATCTAACTATGGCTACACCTTC
D gene: .; J gene: TRBJ1-1; clone size: few; V gene: TRBV7-9; CDR3 protein: CASSLAPLRGTEAFF; CDR3 DNA: TGTGCCAGCAGCTTAGCGCCCCTGCGGGGCACTGAAGCTTTCTTT
D gene: .; J gene: TRBJ1-5; clone size: few; V gene: TRBV6-1; CDR3 protein: CASTLYDGPNQPQHF; CDR3 DNA: TGTGCCAGCACCCTGTACGACGGACCCAATCAGCCCCAGCATTTT
D gene: .; J gene: TRBJ2-7; clone size: many; V gene: TRBV12-3/TRBV12-4; CDR3 protein: CASSFRQAYEQYF; CDR3 DNA: TGTGCCAGCAGTTTCAGACAGGCCTACGAGCAGTACTTC
D gene: .; J gene: TRBJ1-3; clone size: few; V gene: TRBV4-3; CDR3 protein: CASSQGYRVEGYGNTIYF; CDR3 DNA: TGCGCCAGCAGCCAAGGCTACAGGGTAGAAGGCTATGGAAACACCATATATTTT
D gene: .; J gene: TRBJ2-7; clone size: .; V gene: TRBV7-2; CDR3 protein: CASSSKRFQGKFADEQYF; CDR3 DNA: TGTGCCAGCAGCTCAAAAAGATTCCAGGGCAAATTTGCAGACGAGCAGTACTTC
D gene: .; J gene: TRBJ1-2; clone size: .; V gene: TRBV7-4; CDR3 protein: CASSSNYRGYTF; CDR3 DNA: TGTGCCAGCAGTTCAAACTACCGGGGCTACACCTTC
D gene: .; J gene: TRBJ1-1; clone size: many; V gene: TRBV7-2; CDR3 protein: CASSPQSWNTEAFF; CDR3 DNA: TGTGCCAGCAGCCCCCAATCCTGGAACACTGAAGCTTTCTTT
D gene: TRBD2; J gene: TRBJ2-7; clone size: few; V gene: TRBV7-8; CDR3 protein: CASSLSLAGRVTYEQYF; CDR3 DNA: TGTGCCAGCAGCTTGTCGTTAGCGGGGAGAGTCACCTACGAGCAGTACTTC
D gene: .; J gene: TRBJ2-6; clone size: many; V gene: TRBV2; CDR3 protein: CASSDLGAGANVLTF; CDR3 DNA: TGTGCCAGCAGTGATTTAGGGGCCGGGGCCAACGTCCTGACTTTC